This T cell receptor beta chain is from a study of blood T cell repertoires in COVID-19. The authors' processing: Quantification of nucleated cells was approximated via reference gene primer amplification. Clones were sequenced by immunoSEQ multiplex PCR, and TCRdb holds only the in-frame ones, with some missing. V, J and clone size derive from that table, while D and trimming were established from the DNA sequence. The top ten clones hold roughly 2.9% of a sample with 150,000 or so clones, 60% to 80% of them seen once. The study drew participants aged about 18 to 89 years from some 23 US areas. Cohort allocation depended upon clinical history that participants reported. Among Cohort 3 donors, those recovered had two negative PCRs, clearance, or symptom resolution. This sequence originates from a woman aged 45-60 years who had recovered from COVID-19. The specimen was PBMCs or T cells enriched from blood (not recorded which).

The CDR3 loop reads CAISGPSGTYNEQFF. CDR3 in DNA: TGTGCCATCAGTGGACCTAGCGGGACCTACAATGAGCAGTTCTTC. The V gene is TRBV10-3, the J gene TRBJ2-1; 9 bases line up with TRBD2. With 4 bases clipped from V and 2 bases from J, the junction kept 3 bases outside the gene matches. The CDR3 runs 15 residues. Germline loops: CDR1 ENHRY, CDR2 SYGVKD.